These 17 T cell receptor beta chains were sequenced from one sample in a study of blood T cell repertoires in COVID-19. The data were produced by immunoSEQ multiplex PCR, yet TCRdb's version contains in-frame clones alone and is incomplete. The sample records roughly 200,000 clones, roughly 76% being singletons. What was sequenced was peripheral blood. These receptors all stem from a woman in her thirties or forties with COVID-19, enrolled during active disease.

CDR3 region: CAWSGGFGEQFF. CDR3 DNA sequence: TGTGCCTGGAGTGGAGGGTTTGGTGAGCAGTTCTTC. The chain is built from TRBV30 and TRBJ2-1, with D perhaps matching TRBD2 (5 bases). CDR3 length equals 12 residues. The V and J ends lost 1 base and 9 bases respectively, with 10 bases between them. Germline V CDR1 and CDR2: GTSNPN, SVGIG (reference sequence).

The count of this clone is one. The rearrangement uses TRBV15 and TRBJ2-7, with TRBD1 identical over 11 bases. Unmatched junction bases numbered 8, after V lost 10 bases and J lost 3 bases. This CDR3 spans 14 amino acids. Germline CDR1 reads LNHNV; CDR2 reads YYDKDF (reference sequence). The CDR3 DNA reads TGTGCCAGCGCTCCGGACAGGGGGCTCTACGAGCAGTACTTC. As protein: CASAPDRGLYEQYF.

The CDR3 protein is CASSPQGRQPQHF. For the CDR3, the DNA is TGTGCCAGCAGCCCACAGGGGCGGCAGCCCCAGCATTTT. The rearrangement links TRBV7-2 to TRBJ1-5, with 7 bases that match TRBD1. Germline V gene lookup returns CDR1 SGHTA and CDR2 FQGNSA. CDR3 length equals 13 residues. Trimming removed 5 bases from V and 7 bases from J; junction bases left unmatched: 5. The full variable domain, rest sourced from reference TRBV7-2 and TRBJ1-5, is GAGVSQSPSNKVTEKGKDVELRCDPISGHTALYWYRQSLGQGLEFLIYFQGNSAPDKSGLPSDRFSAERTGGSVSTLTIQRTQQEDSAVYLCASSPQGRQPQHFGDGTRLSIL.

The DNA of the CDR3 is TGTGCCAGCTCACCACTGGACAGACTTAATTCACCCCTCCACTTT. Its translation: CASSPLDRLNSPLHF. This chain uses TRBV18 with TRBJ1-6, with D tentatively TRBD1 (6 bases). Trimming took 1 base from V and 6 from J, leaving 10 bases between them. Germline V gene data show CDR1 as KGHSH and CDR2 as LQKENI. This CDR3 is 15 amino acids long.

This clone occurred a few times. The gene calls are TRBV19 and TRBJ2-1, with TRBD1 as a possible D gene (6 bases). Deletions cut 5 bases from V and 7 bases from J, with 15 bases between. The CDR3 covers 14 residues. Germline V CDR1 and CDR2: LNHDA, SQIVND (reference sequence). CDR3 loop: CASSAEQGLNEQFF. The CDR3 nucleotides read TGTGCCAGTAGTGCCGAACAGGGATTGAATGAGCAGTTCTTC.

The rearrangement links TRBV7-9 to TRBJ2-3; 10 bases are a match to TRBD2. Germline-derived CDR1 and CDR2 are SEHNR and FQNEAQ (reference sequence). V gave up 5 bases and J gave up 6 bases; unmatched junction bases: 5. The CDR3 has 14 residues. CDR3 region: CASSQTSGKDTQYF. The CDR3 nucleotides are TGTGCCAGCAGCCAAACTAGCGGGAAGGATACGCAGTATTTT. The full variable domain, in which reference TRBV7-9 and TRBJ2-3 provide the parts outside the CDR3, is DTGVSQNPRHKITKRGQNVTFRCDPISEHNRLYWYRQTLGQGPEFLTYFQNEAQLEKSRLLSDRFSAERPKGSFSTLEIQRTEQGDSAMYLCASSQTSGKDTQYFGPGTRLTVL.

The V call is TRBV29-1, the J call TRBJ1-1; D remains ambiguous. Trimming removed 4 bases from V and 4 bases from J, with 4 bases in between. Germline V gives CDR1 SQVTM, CDR2 ANQGSEA. The CDR3 is made up of 10 amino acids. The CDR3 DNA is TGCAGCGTTGTATCCACTGAAGCTTTCTTT. Its protein product is CSVVSTEAFF.

The chain is built from TRBV5-4 and TRBJ2-3, with TRBD1 matching over 8 bases. Trimming at V came to 0 bases and at J to 4 bases, leaving 1 base not matched to a gene. CDR3 length: 14 amino acids. CDR1 is SGHNT and CDR2 is YYREEE in the germline V gene (reference sequence). For the CDR3, the DNA is TGTGCCAGCAGCTTGGCAGGGGGCCCAGATACGCAGTATTTT. Translated: CASSLAGGPDTQYF.

The rearrangement links TRBV3-1 (or the pseudogene TRBV3-2) to TRBJ2-3; 12 bases map to TRBD1. After removal of 4 bases from V and 0 bases from J, the junction contained 11 bases not matched to a gene. Germline values: CDR1 LGHDT, CDR2 YNNKEL (reference sequence). The CDR3 consists of 19 residues. The CDR3 here is CASSRIPRGTGGSTDTQYF. DNA of the CDR3: TGTGCCAGCAGCCGAATCCCCAGAGGGACAGGGGGCAGCACAGATACGCAGTATTTT.

The V and J genes are TRBV3-1 (or the pseudogene TRBV3-2) and TRBJ2-2; 10 bases align to TRBD2. CDR3 length equals 15 residues. V dropped 3 bases and J dropped 6; count of bases not matched to a gene: 4. Germline V CDR1 and CDR2: LGHDT, YNNKEL (reference sequence). CDR3 amino acids: CASSQSSGSSGELFF. Here the CDR3 DNA reads TGTGCCAGCAGCCAGTCTAGCGGGAGTTCCGGGGAGCTGTTTTTT.

This clone showed up many times. The chain joins TRBV6-1 to TRBJ1-2; D unresolved. The length of the CDR3 is 14 residues. Looked up from germline, CDR1 is MNHNS and CDR2 is SASEGT. Trimming took 1 base from V and 5 from J, leaving 11 bases between them. This CDR3 is CASSEVRGKYGYTF. CDR3 nucleotides: TGTGCCAGCAGTGAAGTCCGGGGAAAGTATGGCTACACCTTC.

Regarding this clone: Other nucleotide sequences in the sample specify the same CDR3. The gene calls are TRBV28 and TRBJ2-7; 12 nucleotides line up with TRBD2. The ends lost 4 bases at V and 7 bases at J; junction bases unmatched: 8. Per germline, CDR1 MDHEN and CDR2 SYDVKM. This CDR3 comprises 15 residues. The CDR3 loop is CASSSRLAGVGEQYF. In nucleotides, the CDR3 is TGTGCCAGCAGTTCAAGACTAGCGGGAGTGGGAGAGCAGTACTTC.

This sequence joins TRBV18 and TRBJ2-6; possibly TRBD1 for D (5 bases). The germline V gene encodes CDR1 KGHSH and CDR2 LQKENI. This CDR3 has 17 residues. V gave up 3 bases and J gave up 2 bases, with 14 bases separating them. The CDR3 sequence is CASSPDLTAPGANVLTF. The CDR3, as DNA: TGTGCCAGCTCACCTGATCTGACAGCGCCTGGGGCCAACGTCCTGACTTTC.

The gene calls are TRBV29-1 and TRBJ2-7; 13 nucleotides agree with TRBD2. Germline trimming cut 4 bases from V and 2 bases from J; bases unmatched to any gene: 2. CDR3 length: 14 residues. CDR1 is SQVTM, CDR2 ANQGSEA, per germline. The DNA of the CDR3 is TGCAGCGTTGTTGGGACTAGCGGGACCTACGAGCAGTACTTC. Translation: CSVVGTSGTYEQYF.

The table lists this clone with a count of one. This rearrangement joins TRBV4-1 to TRBJ1-2; D is unclear. The CDR3 runs 15 residues. Germline CDR1 and CDR2: MGHRA and YSYEKL. Between the trimmed V and J ends, which lost 4 bases and 3 bases, there was a span of 15 bases. CDR3 DNA sequence: TGCGCCAGCAGCCCTCTCGGGGTAATCGACTATGGCTACACCTTC. This codes for CASSPLGVIDYGYTF.

The chain employs TRBV18 and TRBJ2-7; D might be TRBD1 (6 bases). V was clipped by 4 bases and J by 5 bases, with 12 bases between them. CDR1 is KGHSH, CDR2 LQKENI, per germline. The CDR3 covers 13 residues. The CDR3 sequence: CASSRTQGNEQYF. In nucleotides, the CDR3 is TGTGCCAGCTCACGGACCCAGGGGAACGAGCAGTACTTC.

The chain couples TRBV6-1 to TRBJ2-7; 12 bases fit TRBD2. CDR1 and CDR2 from the germline V gene are MNHNS and SASEGT. V gave up 3 bases and J gave up 7 bases; unmatched junction bases: 4. The CDR3 is 14 residues long. CDR3 nucleotides: TGTGCCAGCAGTGATGGGCTAGCGGGGGGGGAGCAGTACGTC. It specifies CASSDGLAGGEQYV.